The T cell receptor (beta chain) described here comes from a study of OX40 agonist ivuxolimab in advanced cancers. Study as a whole: Anti-PD-1, anti-PD-L1 or anti-CTLA-4 therapy given earlier was allowed, and roughly 38% had some.

Study outcomes and limitations: At 0.1 to 3.0 mg/kg and by week 6, clonal expansion occurred in CD4+ and CD8+ blood T cells.

Method: immunoSEQ multiplex PCR; TCRdb's copy keeps in-frame clones and lacks some. The repertoire holds around 58,000 clones, with roughly 86% as singletons. Comments on this clone: Its antigen is not identified.

Germline-derived CDR1 and CDR2 are MGHRA and YSYEKL. CDR3 length: 15 residues. J lost 6 bases, V lost 4 bases, and 11 bases had no gene match. The TCR originated in an adult with an advanced solid tumor such as melanoma, head and neck, liver or kidney cancer. The chain has TRBV4-1 and TRBJ2-7; 8 nucleotides align to TRBD1. The sequences come from CD4+ or CD8+ T cells sorted from blood, collected in a trial of the OX40 agonist ivuxolimab. The CDR3 nucleotides read TGCGCCAGCAGCCCTAGACAGGGGTGGTCTCTCGAGCAGTACTTC. It is translated as CASSPRQGWSLEQYF.